The sequence of this T cell receptor (beta chain) was determined in a study of cytomegalovirus exposure and HLA in healthy donors. Trimming removed 8 bases from V and 5 bases from J; junction bases left unmatched: 12. CDR3 size: 15 residues. From germline, CDR1 is WNHNN and CDR2 SYGVQD (reference sequence). With respect to this clone: The antigen is not known.

General observations from the study: In a later analysis, at a false discovery rate of 0.05, 17,000 or so TCR beta sequences matched HLA alleles. There were some V segments, including TRBV6-2 and TRBV6-3, excluded as indistinguishable. Accounts indicate the classifier identified cytomegalovirus status with strong specificity and sensitivity.

The PCR ran on 60 Vbeta and 13 Jbeta primers. TCRdb's table, derived via immunoSEQ multiplex PCR, lists solely in-frame clones and lacks some. The top ten clones hold roughly 1.3% of a sample with under 250,000 clones, 70% to 90% of them seen once. Donors were ostensibly healthy at sampling, although undocumented immune exposures were probable. The specimen was PBMCs. The gene calls are TRBV10-1 and TRBJ2-5; TRBD1 matches at 9 bases. The TCR sequence derives from a human donor in good health. CDR3 nucleotides: TGCGCCAGCCTCTGGGACAGGGACCCTGGGGAGACCCAGTACTTC. This encodes CASLWDRDPGETQYF.